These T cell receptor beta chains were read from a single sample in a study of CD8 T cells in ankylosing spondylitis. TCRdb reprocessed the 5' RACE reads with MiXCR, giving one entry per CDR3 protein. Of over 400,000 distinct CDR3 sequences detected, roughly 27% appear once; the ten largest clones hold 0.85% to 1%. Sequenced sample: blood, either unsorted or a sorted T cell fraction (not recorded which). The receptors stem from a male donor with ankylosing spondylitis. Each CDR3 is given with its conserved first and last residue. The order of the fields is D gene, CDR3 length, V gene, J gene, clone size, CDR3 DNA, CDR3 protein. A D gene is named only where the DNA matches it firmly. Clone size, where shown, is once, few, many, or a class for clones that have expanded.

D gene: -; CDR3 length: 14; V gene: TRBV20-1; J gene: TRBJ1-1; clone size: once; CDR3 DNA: TGCAGTGCTAGTGCAATTTTCCTGAACACTGAAGCTTTCTTT; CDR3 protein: CSASAIFLNTEAFF
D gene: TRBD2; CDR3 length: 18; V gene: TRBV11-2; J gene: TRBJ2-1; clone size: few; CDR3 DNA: TGTGCCAGCAGCTTAGGGGGACTAGCGGGACGCTCCTACAATGAGCAGTTCTTC; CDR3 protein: CASSLGGLAGRSYNEQFF
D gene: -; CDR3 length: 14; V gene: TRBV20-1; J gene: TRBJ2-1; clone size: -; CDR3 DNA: TGCAGTGCTACCCCCCGGAGGTTCGGCAATGAGCAGTTCTTC; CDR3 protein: CSATPRRFGNEQFF
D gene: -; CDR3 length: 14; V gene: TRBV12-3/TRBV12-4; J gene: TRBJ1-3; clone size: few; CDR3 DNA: TGTGCCAGCAGTTCAAACGCCGGTGGGAGCACCATATATTTT; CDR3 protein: CASSSNAGGSTIYF
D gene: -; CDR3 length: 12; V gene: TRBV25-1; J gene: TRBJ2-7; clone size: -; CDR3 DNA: TGTGCCAGCAGTGGACGGACCTACGAGCAGTACTTC; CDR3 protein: CASSGRTYEQYF
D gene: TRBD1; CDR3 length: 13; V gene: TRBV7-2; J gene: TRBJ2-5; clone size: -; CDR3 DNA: TGTGCCAGCAGCTTTCGGACAGGGGAGACCCAGTACTTC; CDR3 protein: CASSFRTGETQYF
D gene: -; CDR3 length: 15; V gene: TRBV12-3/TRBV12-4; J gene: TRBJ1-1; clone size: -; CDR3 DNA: TGTGCCAGCAGTTTAAGGCAGGGTCGGGACACTGAAGCTTTCTTT; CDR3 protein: CASSLRQGRDTEAFF
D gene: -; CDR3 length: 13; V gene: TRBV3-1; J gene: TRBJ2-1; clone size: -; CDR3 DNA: TGTGCCAGCAGCCAAGACCTCCTAGCGGAGCAGTTCTTC; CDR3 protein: CASSQDLLAEQFF
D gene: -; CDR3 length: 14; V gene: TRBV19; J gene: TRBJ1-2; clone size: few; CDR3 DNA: TGTGCCAGTAGTTTCGGAGGGGAATACTATGGCTACACCTTC; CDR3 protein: CASSFGGEYYGYTF
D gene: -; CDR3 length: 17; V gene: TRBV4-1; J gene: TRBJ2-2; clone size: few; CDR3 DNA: TGCGCCAGCAGCCAAGCCGTCTCCTCTACAGGGACCGGGGAGCTGTTTTTT; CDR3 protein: CASSQAVSSTGTGELFF
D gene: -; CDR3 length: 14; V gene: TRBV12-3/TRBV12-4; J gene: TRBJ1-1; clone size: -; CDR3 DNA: TGTGCCAGCAGTTTGAGGGGGGGGCGCGAGGAAGCTTTCTTT; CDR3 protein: CASSLRGGREEAFF
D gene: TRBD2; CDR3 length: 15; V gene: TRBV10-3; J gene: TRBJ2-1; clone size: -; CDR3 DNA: TGTGCCACCAAAGAACTAGCGGGCGATTACAATGAGCAGTTCTTC; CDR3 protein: CATKELAGDYNEQFF
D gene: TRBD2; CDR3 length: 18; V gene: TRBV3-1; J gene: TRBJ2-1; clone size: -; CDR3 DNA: TGTGCCAGCAGCCCGGGACTAGCGGGAGGGCTAGCCTACAATGAGCAGTTCTTC; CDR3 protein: CASSPGLAGGLAYNEQFF
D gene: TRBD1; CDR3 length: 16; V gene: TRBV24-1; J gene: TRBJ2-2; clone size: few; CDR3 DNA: TGTGCCACCAGTGATACCGGACAGGGGTGGACCGGGGAGCTGTTTTTT; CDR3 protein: CATSDTGQGWTGELFF
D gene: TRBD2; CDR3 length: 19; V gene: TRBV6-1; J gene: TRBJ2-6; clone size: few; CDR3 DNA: TGTGCCAGCAGGATACTAGCGGGAGGTGGGCTCACTGGGGCCAACGTCCTGACTTTC; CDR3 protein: CASRILAGGGLTGANVLTF
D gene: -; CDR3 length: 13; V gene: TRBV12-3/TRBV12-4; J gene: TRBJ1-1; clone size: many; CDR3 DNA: TGTGCCGGGAGAGGGGGTCGGAGCACTGAAGCTTTCTTT; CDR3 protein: CAGRGGRSTEAFF
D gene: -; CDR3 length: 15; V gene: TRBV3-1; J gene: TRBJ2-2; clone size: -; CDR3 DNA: TGTGCCAGCAGCCAAGATCTGGGGCGTATCGGGGAGCTGTTTTTT; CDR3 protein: CASSQDLGRIGELFF
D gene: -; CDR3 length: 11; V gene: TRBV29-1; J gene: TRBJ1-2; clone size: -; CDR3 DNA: TGCAGCGTCTTCACCCACTATGGCTACACCTTC; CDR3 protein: CSVFTHYGYTF
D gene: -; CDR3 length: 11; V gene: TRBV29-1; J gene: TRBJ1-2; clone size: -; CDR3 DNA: TGCAGCGTTGCTTTGGTCTATGGCTACACCTTC; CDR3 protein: CSVALVYGYTF
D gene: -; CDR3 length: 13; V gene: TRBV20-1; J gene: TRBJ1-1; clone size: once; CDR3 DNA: TGCAGTGCACGCGGTTACAGTGAAACTGAAGCTTTCTTT; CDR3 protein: CSARGYSETEAFF
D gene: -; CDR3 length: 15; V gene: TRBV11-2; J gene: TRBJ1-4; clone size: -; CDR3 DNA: TGTGCCAGCAGCTTAGACAGGGATACTAATGAAAAACTGTTTTTT; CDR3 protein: CASSLDRDTNEKLFF
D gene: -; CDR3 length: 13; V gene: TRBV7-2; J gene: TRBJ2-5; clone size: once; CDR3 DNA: TGTGCCAGCAGCTTATTAAATGCGGAGACCCAGTACTTC; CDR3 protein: CASSLLNAETQYF
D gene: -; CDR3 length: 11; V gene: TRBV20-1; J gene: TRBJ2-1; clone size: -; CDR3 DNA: TGCAGTGCTACTAGCGTGCATGAGCAGTTCTTC; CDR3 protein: CSATSVHEQFF
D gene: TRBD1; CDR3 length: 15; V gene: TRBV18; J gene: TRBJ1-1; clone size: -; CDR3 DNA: TGTGCCAGCTCACGAGGGACAGGGGATAGAACTGAAGCTTTCTTT; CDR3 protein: CASSRGTGDRTEAFF
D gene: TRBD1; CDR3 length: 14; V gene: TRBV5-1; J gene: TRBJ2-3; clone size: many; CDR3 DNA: TGCGCCAGCAGCTCGACAGGGGGCACAGATACGCAGTATTTT; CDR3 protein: CASSSTGGTDTQYF
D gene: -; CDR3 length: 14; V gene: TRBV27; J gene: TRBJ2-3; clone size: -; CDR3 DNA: TGTGCCAGCAGTTTACGGAGAGCAACAGATACGCAGTATTTT; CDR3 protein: CASSLRRATDTQYF